This entry describes one T cell receptor beta chain. Its antigen remains unidentified. No per-base quality is available; no much larger clone lies one base away. V was cut back by 4 bases and J by 3 bases, leaving a gap of 10 bases between them. The CDR3, cysteine through phenylalanine, is 14 amino acids long. Kept here is only the CDR3 DNA, which spans 42 bases and is read in frame from base 1. As encoded in the germline V gene, CDR1 is SNHLY while CDR2 is FYNNEI. This specimen's time point label, interpreted: about 28 days (+/-7) after the second vaccine dose. AZD1222 recipients whose second dose came at about 4 weeks and those whose second dose came at about 12 weeks were combined into one group, since spike-specific TCR depth and breadth did not differ between the two schedules. Vaccinee samples were obtained from the UK trials COV001 and COV002, which included a single-blind randomized controlled phase 2/3 trial of AZD1222 (ChAdOx1 nCoV-19) in healthy adults. For TCRbeta chain sequencing, PBMC samples were collected from trial participants at day 0 and at day 28 after the second dose.

The record originates from a study of T cell responses to AZD1222 COVID-19 vaccine (dated by TCRdb to about 2021). Regarding the research as a whole: TCR sequencing was performed for roughly 250 trial participants, of whom about 200 were given two doses of AZD1222 and approximately 26 were given two doses of MenACWY control vaccine. Trial participants were enrolled by age into subgroups of 18-55, 56-69 and 70-plus years, and around 140, 26 and 57 TCR-sequenced participants, respectively, were included in these subgroups. Findings and caveats that apply to the study as a whole: After two AZD1222 doses, both the breadth and the depth of spike-specific TCRs were significantly higher than at day 0 and than in MenACWY recipients. The whole spike protein was spanned by vaccine-associated CD4 TCRs, and dominant responses were seen in regions 160-218 and 743-854. Epitopes outside the regions mutated in the B.1.351 and B.1.1.7 variants were reportedly recognized by nearly half of the unique spike-specific TCRs. Only 5 to 7 AZD1222 recipients were SARS-CoV-2 seropositive at baseline, limiting conclusions about previously exposed vaccinees. Most participants were white British and females outnumbered males, and the authors suggested that clonal diversity may have been underestimated. Because no day 14 peak-response samples were available, the repertoires could be characterized only after the peak T cell response. The 56-69-year group was small, and its depth increase did not reach significance, likely because of low power.

The CDR3 regions of human TCRbeta chains were analyzed by immunosequencing. The paper's data handling went like this. TCRs in the repertoires were compared against a reference library of SARS-CoV-2-specific TCRs that had been generated with the MIRA antigen-specificity platform. Breadth meant the fraction of unique TCRs that were SARS-CoV-2-associated, whereas depth meant the fraction of total T cells that were SARS-CoV-2-associated. Using the MIRA data, each spike-specific TCR was assigned both to the spike region to which the TCR was reactive and to a CD4 or CD8 class. Log10-transformed breadth and depth values were compared by one-way ANOVA with Sidak's multiple comparisons tests. TCRdb holds this immuneACCESS table with in-frame rearrangements only. Some clones are missing; in checked studies, unresolved V genes explain under half, and the rest has no known cause. V, J and clone size derive from that table, while D and trimming were established from the DNA sequence. This sample gives 180,000 or so clones in total; approximately 90% of them show up just once. Of the sample, roughly 26% falls within the top ten clones.

The chain joins TRBV2 to TRBJ1-5, with the D gene too uncertain to name. The input for sequencing was peripheral blood, taken 28 days after the second AZD1222 dose. The receptor comes from an adult who received the AZD1222 COVID-19 vaccine. The CDR3 region: CASSGVIYNQPQHF. The bases are TGTGCCAGCAGTGGGGTGATTTACAATCAGCCCCAGCATTTT.